This TCR beta chain came from a study of blood T cells in healthy people across ages. As concerns this clonotype: Its antigen is not known.

Per sample, a minimum of 6.5 million PBMCs were isolated. Then a second PCR, running roughly 7 to 11 cycles, was carried out with a sample-barcoded 5' primer and a J-beta primer mix. TCRdb reprocessed the 5' RACE reads with MiXCR, giving one entry per CDR3 protein. The sample lists about 1.5 million distinct CDR3 sequences; about 45% were seen once. This CDR3 is built from 17 residues. With 4 bases removed from V and 5 bases from J, the gap between germline ends came to 21 bases. Germline V lookup: CDR1 SGHDN, CDR2 FVKESK. Study-wide results and caveats: It was found that TCR beta diversity correlated strongly with the percentage of naive T cells. In long-lived donors, naive CD4+ cell counts and diversity exceeded those of aged donors.

This TCR derives from a woman in her late teens or twenties in good health. V and J are TRBV14 and TRBJ1-5; D is unclear. Sequencing was done on a sample of blood. The CDR3 here is CASSRYSQMLKDQPQHF. The DNA of the CDR3 is TGTGCCAGCAGCCGTTACTCCCAGATGCTAAAAGATCAGCCCCAGCATTTT.